This entry lists 18 T cell receptor beta chains sequenced from one sample in a study of shared clonotypes between healthy human individuals. Libraries were prepared by immunoSEQ multiplex PCR; TCRdb keeps only in-frame clonotypes and omits some of them. The sample records around 2,000,000 clones, just under 95% being singletons. Terminally differentiated effector memory CD45RA+ cells were excluded from the naive CD8 cells, which were CD45RO-negative and positively selected for CCR7. Sequenced: naive CD8+ T cells sorted from blood. These receptors originate from a man younger than 35 in good health.

This chain joins TRBV19 and TRBJ1-1, with 7 nucleotides matching TRBD1. Germline V gives CDR1 LNHDA, CDR2 SQIVND (reference sequence). V lost 2 bases, J lost 1 base, and 4 bases stayed unmatched. The CDR3 is made up of 15 amino acids. CDR3 residues: CASSITGTANTEAFF. In DNA, the CDR3 is TGTGCCAGTAGTATAACGGGGACAGCGAACACTGAAGCTTTCTTT.

Notes on this clone: Other DNA sequences within the sample encode an identical CDR3. V gene TRBV2 combines with J gene TRBJ1-1, with no clear D. V lost 3 bases, J lost 0 bases, and 8 bases lay in between. The CDR3 extends over 14 amino acids. Germline loops: CDR1 SNHLY, CDR2 FYNNEI. CDR3 bases: TGTGCCAGCAGTGAGGGGTGGATGAACACTGAAGCTTTCTTT. This codes for CASSEGWMNTEAFF.

The rearrangement uses TRBV5-4 and TRBJ2-1; 9 nucleotides agree with TRBD2. Germline V CDR1 and CDR2: SGHNT, YYREEE (reference sequence). After removal of 0 bases from V and 3 bases from J, the junction contained 10 bases not matched to a gene. The CDR3 extends over 18 amino acids. The CDR3 region is CASSLVASGTMRYNEQFF. The CDR3 nucleotides are TGTGCCAGCAGCTTGGTCGCTAGCGGGACGATGCGCTACAATGAGCAGTTCTTC.

The J gene is TRBJ2-7, the V gene TRBV13; 9 nucleotides align to TRBD1. J lost 3 bases, V lost 3 bases, and 9 bases had no gene match. The CDR3 loop spans 16 amino acids. Per germline, CDR1 PRHDT and CDR2 FYEKMQ (reference sequence). The CDR3, as DNA: TGTGCCAGCAGCTTGCTTAGTGCGGGACAGGGCTACGAGCAGTACTTC. Its translation is CASSLLSAGQGYEQYF. Looking up the rest from reference TRBV13 and TRBJ2-7 gives the full variable domain: AAGVIQSPRHLIKEKRETATLKCYPIPRHDTVYWYQQGPGQDPQFLISFYEKMQSDKGSIPDRFSAQQFSDYHSELNMSSLELGDSALYFCASSLLSAGQGYEQYFGPGTRLTVT.

This chain joins TRBV6-1 and TRBJ2-6, with TRBD1 matching 12 bases. With 2 bases clipped from V and 0 bases from J, the junction kept 11 bases outside the gene matches. The CDR3 has 21 amino acids. Germline CDR1 reads MNHNS; CDR2 reads SASEGT. Here the CDR3 reads CASSEIGTGGVLPSGANVLTF. DNA of the CDR3: TGTGCCAGCAGTGAAATCGGGACAGGGGGCGTATTACCCTCTGGGGCCAACGTCCTGACTTTC.

The chain employs TRBV19 and TRBJ2-7; 7 nucleotides align to TRBD2. This CDR3 has 16 residues. The junction had 13 bases not matched to a gene; V was cut back by 4 bases and J by 4 bases. In germline, CDR1 is LNHDA, CDR2 SQIVND (reference sequence). The CDR3, as DNA: TGTGCCAGTAGTACACGGACTAGGGGAGGTATTTACGAGCAGTACTTC. Translating gives CASSTRTRGGIYEQYF.

The chain couples TRBV9 to TRBJ2-5; D uncertain. The ends were cut back, 3 bases at V and 2 bases at J, with 8 bases in the middle. CDR1 is SGDLS and CDR2 is YYNGEE in the germline V gene. This CDR3 is 13 amino acids long. DNA for the CDR3: TGTGCCAGCAGCGCGCCCTCACAAGAGACCCAGTACTTC. It yields the protein CASSAPSQETQYF.

This clone was detected once. Within the sample, other DNA sequences also encode this same CDR3. The chain combines TRBV5-4 with TRBJ2-7; D remains ambiguous. Trimming took off 0 bases at V and 1 base at J, with 5 bases between the two ends. CDR1 is SGHNT, CDR2 YYREEE, per germline (reference sequence). The CDR3 length is 13 residues. CDR3 amino acids: CASSLGVSYEQYF. In nucleotides, the CDR3 is TGTGCCAGCAGCTTGGGGGTTTCCTACGAGCAGTACTTC.

The V and J genes are TRBV27 and TRBJ1-2, with D unresolved. Germline values: CDR1 MNHEY, CDR2 SMNVEV (reference sequence). The CDR3 length is 14 residues. The V gene lost 2 bases and the J gene lost 5 bases, with 12 bases spanning the gap. The CDR3 here is CASSLKGIGYGYTF. The DNA for the CDR3 is TGTGCCAGCAGTTTAAAAGGTATAGGTTATGGCTACACCTTC.

V usage is TRBV5-6 and J usage is TRBJ2-7; perhaps TRBD2 as D (6 bases). CDR1 and CDR2 from the germline V gene are SGHDT and YYEEEE. This CDR3 is 15 amino acids long. V was clipped by 3 bases and J by 4 bases, with 17 bases between them. This CDR3 is CASSYFPGASYEQYF. CDR3 nucleotides: TGTGCCAGCAGCTATTTCCCGGGAGCTTCGTACGAGCAGTACTTC.

The rearrangement joins TRBV6-6 to TRBJ2-1; D gene unclear. The CDR3 contains 16 residues. The germline CDR1 and CDR2 sequences are MNHNY and SVGAGI (reference sequence). V dropped 2 bases and J dropped 3 bases, with 14 bases sitting between them. The CDR3 here is CASSYPAAPGYNEQFF. In nucleotides, the CDR3 is TGTGCCAGCAGTTACCCTGCCGCCCCCGGCTACAATGAGCAGTTCTTC.

V and J are TRBV12-5 and TRBJ1-5, with unresolved D. V lost 1 base, J lost 1 base, and 8 bases lay in between. This CDR3 contains 15 residues. Germline V gives CDR1 LGHNT, CDR2 FRNRAP. Written as DNA, the CDR3 is TGTGCTAGTGGTTTGGCGACGGCAAGCAATCAGCCCCAGCATTTT. As protein: CASGLATASNQPQHF.

A word on this clone: Different DNA sequences within this sample yield the same CDR3. The rearrangement uses TRBV4-1 and TRBJ2-7, with 10 bases aligning to TRBD2. Germline V gene lookup returns CDR1 MGHRA and CDR2 YSYEKL. CDR3 length equals 15 residues. The V segment lost 1 base and the J segment 3 bases; nucleotides outside the gene matches: 3. The CDR3 sequence: CASSQGTSGLYEQYF. DNA for the CDR3: TGCGCCAGCAGCCAAGGGACTAGCGGCCTCTACGAGCAGTACTTC.

Remarks on this clone: This CDR3 is also generated by other DNA sequences in the sample. This chain connects TRBV7-9 to TRBJ2-5; D is unresolved. Germline V gives CDR1 SEHNR, CDR2 FQNEAQ (reference sequence). The germline V and J ends were trimmed by 4 bases and 2 bases, with 8 bases remaining between them. The CDR3 is 13 amino acids. This CDR3 is CASSSGGQETQYF. In DNA form, the CDR3 reads TGTGCCAGCAGCTCGGGCGGACAAGAGACCCAGTACTTC.

V is TRBV30 and J is TRBJ2-3; no reliable D call. This CDR3 is built from 13 residues. Trimming took 3 bases from V and 7 from J, leaving 14 bases between them. Germline assignment: CDR1 GTSNPN and CDR2 SVGIG (reference sequence). The DNA of the CDR3 is TGTGCCTGGAGCAGTCAGCCGAGGAATACGCAGTATTTT. Amino acid sequence: CAWSSQPRNTQYF.

J is TRBJ2-7 and V is TRBV4-2; TRBD2 is a possible D gene (5 bases). V was clipped by 1 base and J by 4 bases, with 11 bases between them. This CDR3 has 14 amino acids. Germline-derived CDR1 and CDR2 are LGHNA and YNFKEQ. CDR3 nucleotides: TGTGCCAGCAGCCAAGTCGGGGATGGATACGAGCAGTACTTC. Its translation is CASSQVGDGYEQYF.

This chain links TRBV9 with TRBJ1-1; TRBD1 might be the D (6 bases). Germline loops: CDR1 SGDLS, CDR2 YYNGEE. V was shortened by 4 bases and J by 5 bases, with 18 bases between the two germline ends. CDR3 length: 15 amino acids. CDR3 loop: CASSPGGGVNTEAFF. The CDR3 nucleotides are TGTGCCAGCAGCCCCGGGGGGGGCGTTAATACTGAAGCTTTCTTT. The full variable domain, its missing parts supplied by reference TRBV9 and TRBJ1-1, is DSGVTQTPKHLITATGQRVTLRCSPRSGDLSVYWYQQSLDQGLQFLIQYYNGEERAKGNILERFSAQQFPDLHSELNLSSLELGDSALYFCASSPGGGVNTEAFFGQGTRLTVV.

This clone was picked up one time. The rearrangement uses TRBV4-1 and TRBJ2-3, with 7 bases identical to TRBD2. V lost 5 bases, J lost 0 bases, and 11 bases stayed unmatched. This CDR3 has 17 amino acids. CDR1 and CDR2 from the germline V gene are MGHRA and YSYEKL. For the CDR3, the DNA is TGCGCCAGCAGCTTTCGCCTAGCGGTCTCTAGCACAGATACGCAGTATTTT. Its translation: CASSFRLAVSSTDTQYF.